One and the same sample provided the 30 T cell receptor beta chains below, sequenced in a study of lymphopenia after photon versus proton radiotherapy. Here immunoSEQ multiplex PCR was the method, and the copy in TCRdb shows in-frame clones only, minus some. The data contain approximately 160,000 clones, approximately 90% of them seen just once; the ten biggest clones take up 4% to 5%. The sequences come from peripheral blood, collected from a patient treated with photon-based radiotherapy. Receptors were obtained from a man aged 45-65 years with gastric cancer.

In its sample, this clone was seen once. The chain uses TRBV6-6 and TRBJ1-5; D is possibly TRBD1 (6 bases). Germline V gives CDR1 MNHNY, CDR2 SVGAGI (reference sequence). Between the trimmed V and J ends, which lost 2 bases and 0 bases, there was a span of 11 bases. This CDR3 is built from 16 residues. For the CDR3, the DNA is TGTGCCAGCAGTTACGGGACATCGCATAGCAATCAGCCCCAGCATTTT. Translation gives CASSYGTSHSNQPQHF.

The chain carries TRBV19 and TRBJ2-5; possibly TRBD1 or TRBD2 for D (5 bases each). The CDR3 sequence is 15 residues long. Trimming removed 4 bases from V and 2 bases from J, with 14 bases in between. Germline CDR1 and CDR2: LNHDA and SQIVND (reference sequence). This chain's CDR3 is CASSTPGRPQETQYF. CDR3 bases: TGTGCCAGTAGTACTCCGGGACGGCCACAAGAGACCCAGTACTTC. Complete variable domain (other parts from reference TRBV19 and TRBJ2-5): DGGITQSPKYLFRKEGQNVTLSCEQNLNHDAMYWYRQDPGQGLRLIYYSQIVNDFQKGDIAEGYSVSREKKESFPLTVTSAQKNPTAFYLCASSTPGRPQETQYFGPGTRLLVL.

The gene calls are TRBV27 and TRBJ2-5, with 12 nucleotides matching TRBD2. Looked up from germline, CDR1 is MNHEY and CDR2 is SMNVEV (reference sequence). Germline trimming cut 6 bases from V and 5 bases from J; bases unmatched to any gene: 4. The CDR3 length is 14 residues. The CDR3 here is CASRGLAGSETQYF. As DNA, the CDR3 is TGTGCCAGCAGAGGACTAGCGGGATCGGAGACCCAGTACTTC.

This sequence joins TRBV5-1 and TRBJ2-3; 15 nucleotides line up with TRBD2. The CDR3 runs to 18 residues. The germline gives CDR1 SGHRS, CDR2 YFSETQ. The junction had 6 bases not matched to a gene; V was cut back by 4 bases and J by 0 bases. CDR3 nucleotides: TGCGCCAGCAGCCCGGGACTAGCGGGAGGTCCTAGCACAGATACGCAGTATTTT. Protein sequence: CASSPGLAGGPSTDTQYF.

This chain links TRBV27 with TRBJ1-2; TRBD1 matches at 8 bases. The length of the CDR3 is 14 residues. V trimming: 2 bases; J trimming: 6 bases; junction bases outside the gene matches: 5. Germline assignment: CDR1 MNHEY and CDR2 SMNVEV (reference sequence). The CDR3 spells CASSLGRGQDGYTF. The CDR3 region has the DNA TGTGCCAGCAGTTTAGGCAGGGGGCAGGATGGCTACACCTTC.

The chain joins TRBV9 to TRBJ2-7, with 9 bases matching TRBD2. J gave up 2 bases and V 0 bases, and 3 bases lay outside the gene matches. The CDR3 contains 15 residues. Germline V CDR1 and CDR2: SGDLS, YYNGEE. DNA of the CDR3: TGTGCCAGCAGCGTAGTAGCGGGGGACGCCTACGAGCAGTACTTC. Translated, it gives CASSVVAGDAYEQYF.

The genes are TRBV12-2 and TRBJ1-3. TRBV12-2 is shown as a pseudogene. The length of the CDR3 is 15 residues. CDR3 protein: CASRQTHSSGNTIYF. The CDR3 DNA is TGTGCAAGTCGCCAGACTCATTCCTCTGGAAACACCATATATTTT.

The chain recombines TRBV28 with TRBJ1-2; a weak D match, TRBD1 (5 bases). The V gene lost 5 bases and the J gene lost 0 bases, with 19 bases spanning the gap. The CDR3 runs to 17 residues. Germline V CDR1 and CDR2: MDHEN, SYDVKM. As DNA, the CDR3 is TGTGCCAGCAGTCCCGCCGGCAGGAGGGGAGCTAACTATGGCTACACCTTC. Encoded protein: CASSPAGRRGANYGYTF.

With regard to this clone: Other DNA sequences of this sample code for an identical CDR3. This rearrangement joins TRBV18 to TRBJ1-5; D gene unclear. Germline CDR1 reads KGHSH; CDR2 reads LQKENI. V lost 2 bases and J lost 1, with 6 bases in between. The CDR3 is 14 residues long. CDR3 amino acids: CASSPGKSNQPQHF. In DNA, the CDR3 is TGTGCCAGCTCACCAGGGAAGAGCAATCAGCCCCAGCATTTT. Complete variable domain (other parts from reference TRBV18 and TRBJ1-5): NAGVMQNPRHLVRRRGQEARLRCSPMKGHSHVYWYRQLPEEGLKFMVYLQKENIIDESGMPKERFSAEFPKEGPSILRIQQVVRGDSAAYFCASSPGKSNQPQHFGDGTRLSIL.

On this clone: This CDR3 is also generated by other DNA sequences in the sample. The CDR3, as DNA: TGCAGCGGAGACAGGGGAGGCACAGATACGCAGTATTTT. Translation gives CSGDRGGTDTQYF. This chain uses TRBV29-1 with TRBJ2-3; 8 positions match TRBD1. Trimming cost V 7 bases and J 1 base; bases outside gene matches: 4. The germline gives CDR1 SQVTM, CDR2 ANQGSEA. This CDR3 contains 13 residues.

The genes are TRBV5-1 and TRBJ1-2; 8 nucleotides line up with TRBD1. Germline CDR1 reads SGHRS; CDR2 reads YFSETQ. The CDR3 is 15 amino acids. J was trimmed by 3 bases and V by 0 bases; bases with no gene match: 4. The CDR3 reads CASSLATGGYYGYTF. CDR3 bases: TGCGCCAGCAGCTTGGCTACAGGGGGGTACTATGGCTACACCTTC.

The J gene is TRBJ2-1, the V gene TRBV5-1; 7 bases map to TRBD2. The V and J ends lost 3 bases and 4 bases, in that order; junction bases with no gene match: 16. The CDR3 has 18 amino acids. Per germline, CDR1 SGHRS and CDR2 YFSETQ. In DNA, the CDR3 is TGCGCCAGCAGCTGGGTAGGGACTATAGGCATCGGGTACAATGAGCAGTTCTTC. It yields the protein CASSWVGTIGIGYNEQFF.

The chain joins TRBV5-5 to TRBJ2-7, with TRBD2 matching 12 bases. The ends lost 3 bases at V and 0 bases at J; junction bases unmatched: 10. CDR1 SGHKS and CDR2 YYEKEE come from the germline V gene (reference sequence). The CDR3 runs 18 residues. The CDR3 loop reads CASSSSRLAGEGSYEQYF. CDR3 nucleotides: TGTGCCAGCAGCTCCTCAAGACTAGCGGGAGAGGGCTCCTACGAGCAGTACTTC.

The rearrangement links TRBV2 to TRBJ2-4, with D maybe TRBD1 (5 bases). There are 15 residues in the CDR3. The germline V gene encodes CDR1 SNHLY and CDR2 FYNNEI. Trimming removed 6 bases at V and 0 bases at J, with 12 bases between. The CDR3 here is CASSRLQVAKNIQYF. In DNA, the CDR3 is TGTGCCAGCAGCCGATTACAGGTAGCCAAAAACATTCAGTACTTC.

DNA for the CDR3: TGTGCCTGGAGAAGCGGGGTAGGCTACGAGCAGTACTTC. It codes for CAWRSGVGYEQYF. The V gene is TRBV30, the J gene TRBJ2-7; TRBD2 aligns across 7 bases. Trimming removed 3 bases from V and 3 bases from J; junction bases left unmatched: 5. Per the germline V gene, CDR1 is GTSNPN and CDR2 is SVGIG (reference sequence). The CDR3 has 13 residues.

The CDR3 loop reads CASSEGLAEIYEQYF. DNA of the CDR3: TGTGCCAGCTCAGAGGGACTAGCGGAGATCTACGAGCAGTACTTC. The rearrangement links TRBV18 to TRBJ2-7, with 11 bases matching TRBD2. The CDR3 has 15 amino acids. The germline V gene has CDR1 KGHSH and CDR2 LQKENI. The J segment lost 3 bases and the V segment lost 5 bases, leaving 6 bases of the junction unmatched.

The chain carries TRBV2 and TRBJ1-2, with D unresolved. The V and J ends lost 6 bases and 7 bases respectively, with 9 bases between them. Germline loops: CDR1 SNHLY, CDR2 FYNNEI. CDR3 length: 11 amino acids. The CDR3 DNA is TGTGCCAGCAGCTCCCTAGGTGGCTACACCTTC. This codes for CASSSLGGYTF.

CDR3 sequence reads: CASSLAAPTGIYGYTF. The CDR3 region has the DNA TGTGCCAGCAGCTTAGCGGCGCCGACAGGGATCTATGGCTACACCTTC. The V call is TRBV7-9, the J call TRBJ1-2; 7 bases are shared with TRBD1. After removal of 0 bases from V and 4 bases from J, the junction contained 8 bases not matched to a gene. The V gene's germline CDR1 is SEHNR and CDR2 FQNEAQ (reference sequence). There are 16 residues in the CDR3.

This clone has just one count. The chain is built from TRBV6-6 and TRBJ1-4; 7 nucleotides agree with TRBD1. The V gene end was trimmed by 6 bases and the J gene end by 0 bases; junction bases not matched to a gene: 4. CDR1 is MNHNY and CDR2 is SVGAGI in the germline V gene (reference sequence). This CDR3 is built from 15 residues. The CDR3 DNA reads TGTGCCAGCAGACGGGACAGCGCAACTAATGAAAAACTGTTTTTT. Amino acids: CASRRDSATNEKLFF.

The CDR3 loop is CASSLRAAISYNEQFF. In DNA, the CDR3 is TGTGCCAGCAGCTTACGGGCGGCGATCTCCTACAATGAGCAGTTCTTC. The V gene is TRBV11-2, the J gene TRBJ2-1; D remains ambiguous. Germline V gives CDR1 SGHAT, CDR2 FQNNGV. The CDR3 spans 16 residues. Trimming took off 2 bases at V and 0 bases at J, with 11 bases between the two ends.

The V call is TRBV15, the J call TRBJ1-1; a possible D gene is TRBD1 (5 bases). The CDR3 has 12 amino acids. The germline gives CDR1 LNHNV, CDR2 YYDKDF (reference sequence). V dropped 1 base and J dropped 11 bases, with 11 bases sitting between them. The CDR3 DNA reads TGTGCCACCAGCAGAGTTGAGGGGAATGCTTTCTTT. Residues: CATSRVEGNAFF.

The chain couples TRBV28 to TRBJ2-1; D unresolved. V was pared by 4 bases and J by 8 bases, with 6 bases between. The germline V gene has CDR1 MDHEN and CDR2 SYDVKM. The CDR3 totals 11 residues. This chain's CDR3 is CASSSLDEQFF. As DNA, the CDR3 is TGTGCCAGCAGTTCCCTAGATGAGCAGTTCTTC.

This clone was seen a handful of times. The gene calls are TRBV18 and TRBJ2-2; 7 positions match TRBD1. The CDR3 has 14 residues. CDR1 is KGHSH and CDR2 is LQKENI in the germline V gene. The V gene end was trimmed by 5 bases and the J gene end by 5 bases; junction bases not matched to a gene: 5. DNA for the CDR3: TGTGCCAGCTCAGACCGGGACAGTACCGGGGAGCTGTTTTTT. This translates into CASSDRDSTGELFF.

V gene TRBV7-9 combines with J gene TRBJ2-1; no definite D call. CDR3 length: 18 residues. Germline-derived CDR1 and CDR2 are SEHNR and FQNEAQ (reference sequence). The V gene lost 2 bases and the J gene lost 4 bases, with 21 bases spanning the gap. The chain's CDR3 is CASSLWVSLISGYNEQFF. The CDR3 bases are TGTGCCAGCAGCTTATGGGTCAGCTTAATTAGTGGATACAATGAGCAGTTCTTC.

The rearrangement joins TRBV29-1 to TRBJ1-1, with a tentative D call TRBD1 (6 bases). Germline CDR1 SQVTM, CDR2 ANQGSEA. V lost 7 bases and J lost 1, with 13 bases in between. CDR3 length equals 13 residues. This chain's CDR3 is CSAPSRGNTEAFF. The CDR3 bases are TGCAGCGCCCCGAGCAGGGGGAACACTGAAGCTTTCTTT.

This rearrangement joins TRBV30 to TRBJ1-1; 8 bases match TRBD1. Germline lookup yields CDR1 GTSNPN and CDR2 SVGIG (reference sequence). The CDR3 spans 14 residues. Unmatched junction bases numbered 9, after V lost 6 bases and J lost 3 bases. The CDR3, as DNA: TGTGCCTGCCCAGGGCAGGGGGCAGACACTGAAGCTTTCTTT. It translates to CACPGQGADTEAFF.

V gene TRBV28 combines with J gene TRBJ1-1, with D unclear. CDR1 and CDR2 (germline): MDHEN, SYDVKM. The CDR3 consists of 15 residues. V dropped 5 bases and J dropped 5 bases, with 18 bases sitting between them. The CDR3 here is CASSPPEGGYTEAFF. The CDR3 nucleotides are TGTGCCAGCAGTCCTCCCGAAGGAGGGTATACTGAAGCTTTCTTT.

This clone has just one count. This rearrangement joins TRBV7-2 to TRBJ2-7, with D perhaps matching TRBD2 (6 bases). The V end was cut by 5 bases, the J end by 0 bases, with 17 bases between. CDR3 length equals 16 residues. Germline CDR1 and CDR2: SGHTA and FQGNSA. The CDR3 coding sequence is TGTGCCAGCAGCCTAATGGGCGGGGTTGGCTCCTACGAGCAGTACTTC. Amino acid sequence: CASSLMGGVGSYEQYF. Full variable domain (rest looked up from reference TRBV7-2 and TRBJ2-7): GAGVSQSPSNKVTEKGKDVELRCDPISGHTALYWYRQSLGQGLEFLIYFQGNSAPDKSGLPSDRFSAERTGGSVSTLTIQRTQQEDSAVYLCASSLMGGVGSYEQYFGPGTRLTVT.

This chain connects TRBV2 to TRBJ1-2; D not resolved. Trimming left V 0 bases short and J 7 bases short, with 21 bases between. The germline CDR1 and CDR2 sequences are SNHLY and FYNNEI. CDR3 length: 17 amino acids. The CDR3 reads CASSEAGSYRRRSGYTF. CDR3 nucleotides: TGTGCCAGCAGTGAAGCGGGCAGCTACCGGCGACGCTCTGGCTACACCTTC.

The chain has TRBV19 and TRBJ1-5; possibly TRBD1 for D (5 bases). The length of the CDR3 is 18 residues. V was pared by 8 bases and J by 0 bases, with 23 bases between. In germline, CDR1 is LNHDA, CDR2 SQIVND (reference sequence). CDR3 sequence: CASCTWGTLGISNQPQHF. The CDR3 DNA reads TGTGCCAGTTGCACCTGGGGGACTCTCGGTATTAGCAATCAGCCCCAGCATTTT.